The rows below give T cell receptor beta chains drawn from one sample of a study of OX40 agonist ivuxolimab in advanced cancers. The protocol was immunoSEQ multiplex PCR, while the TCRdb copy is restricted to in-frame clones and leaves out a portion. Among roughly 100,000 clones listed, approximately 93% were seen once. Source: CD4+ or CD8+ T cells sorted from blood, taken in a trial of the OX40 agonist ivuxolimab. Receptor source: an adult with an advanced solid tumor such as melanoma, head and neck, liver or kidney cancer. CDR3s include the opening cysteine and the closing phenylalanine or tryptophan. Fields, in order: J gene, V gene, D gene, clone size, CDR3 DNA, CDR3 protein. A D gene is named only where the DNA matches it firmly. Clone size is given for some rows only: seen once, a few or many times, or a class if the clone is expanded.

j_gene: TRBJ1-4; v_gene: TRBV7-9; d_gene: TRBD1; abundance: .; CDR3nt: TGTGCCAGCACCAAGGACAGGGGAGCCACTAATGAAAAACTGTTTTTT; CDR3aa: CASTKDRGATNEKLFF
j_gene: TRBJ1-6; v_gene: TRBV10-3; d_gene: TRBD1; abundance: .; CDR3nt: TGTGCCATCAGTGGGGGGACAGAAAATTCACCCCTCCACTTT; CDR3aa: CAISGGTENSPLHF
j_gene: TRBJ1-2; v_gene: TRBV5-1; d_gene: TRBD1; abundance: .; CDR3nt: TGCGCCAGCAGCTACGGACAGGGAAGGTATGGCTACACCTTC; CDR3aa: CASSYGQGRYGYTF
j_gene: TRBJ1-2; v_gene: TRBV30; d_gene: TRBD1; abundance: .; CDR3nt: TGTGCCTGGATCACCTTCCCGGGACAGGGCCTTAAAGCTAACTATGGCTACACCTTC; CDR3aa: CAWITFPGQGLKANYGYTF
j_gene: TRBJ1-1; v_gene: TRBV6-5; d_gene: TRBD1; abundance: .; CDR3nt: TGTGCCAGCAGTTCCGACGGACAGGGCACTGAAGCTTTCTTT; CDR3aa: CASSSDGQGTEAFF
j_gene: TRBJ2-3; v_gene: TRBV5-1; d_gene: TRBD2; abundance: .; CDR3nt: TGCGCCAGCAGCTTCGGCGGGGGGGCTTACGGCACAGATACGCAGTATTTT; CDR3aa: CASSFGGGAYGTDTQYF
j_gene: TRBJ2-4; v_gene: TRBV11-3; d_gene: .; abundance: .; CDR3nt: TGTGCCAGCACCCACTTCCGGCTAGCCAAAAACATTCAGTACTTC; CDR3aa: CASTHFRLAKNIQYF
j_gene: TRBJ2-5; v_gene: TRBV9; d_gene: TRBD1; abundance: .; CDR3nt: TGTGCCAGCGCCCGGGACAGCGATAAAGAGACCCAGTACTTC; CDR3aa: CASARDSDKETQYF
j_gene: TRBJ1-4; v_gene: TRBV4-1; d_gene: .; abundance: .; CDR3nt: TGCGCCAGCAGCCCTATGGGGAAGAATGAAAAACTGTTTTTT; CDR3aa: CASSPMGKNEKLFF
j_gene: TRBJ2-1; v_gene: TRBV2; d_gene: TRBD2; abundance: .; CDR3nt: TGTGCCAGCAGTGAAATAGCGGGAATAAACAATGAGCAGTTCTTC; CDR3aa: CASSEIAGINNEQFF
j_gene: TRBJ2-1; v_gene: TRBV11-2; d_gene: .; abundance: .; CDR3nt: TGTGCCAGCAGCGTTGAAGGAGGTGAGCAGTTCTTC; CDR3aa: CASSVEGGEQFF
j_gene: TRBJ2-3; v_gene: TRBV29-1; d_gene: .; abundance: .; CDR3nt: TGCAGCGTGGTGGCCCTACTCGGAAATACGCAGTATTTT; CDR3aa: CSVVALLGNTQYF
j_gene: TRBJ2-1; v_gene: TRBV11-2; d_gene: .; abundance: .; CDR3nt: TGTGCCAGCAGCTTAGTCGGTCCGGCAAATGAGCAGTTCTTC; CDR3aa: CASSLVGPANEQFF
j_gene: TRBJ1-2; v_gene: TRBV6-5; d_gene: .; abundance: once; CDR3nt: TGTGCCAGCAGTGAACTTACAGTCTATGGCTACACCTTC; CDR3aa: CASSELTVYGYTF
j_gene: TRBJ2-1; v_gene: TRBV28; d_gene: .; abundance: .; CDR3nt: TGTGCCAGCACCGAAATTGAGCCGGCCCGGGTTAGCTCCTACAATGAGCAGTTCTTC; CDR3aa: CASTEIEPARVSSYNEQFF
j_gene: TRBJ2-3; v_gene: TRBV4-3; d_gene: .; abundance: .; CDR3nt: TGCGCCAGCAGCCAAGAACGGCAGACAGATACGCAGTATTTT; CDR3aa: CASSQERQTDTQYF
j_gene: TRBJ2-6; v_gene: TRBV25-1; d_gene: TRBD1; abundance: few; CDR3nt: TGTGCCAGCAGTGACTTCACAGGGGGCGCTGGGGCCAACGTCCTGACTTTC; CDR3aa: CASSDFTGGAGANVLTF
j_gene: TRBJ2-3; v_gene: TRBV6-6; d_gene: TRBD2; abundance: .; CDR3nt: TGTGCCAGCAGCCTTGGACTAGCGGGAGGTACAGATACGCAGTATTTT; CDR3aa: CASSLGLAGGTDTQYF
j_gene: TRBJ1-1; v_gene: TRBV4-1; d_gene: .; abundance: .; CDR3nt: TGCGCCAGCAGCTTTGCCTCGACGGGGGAGGAGGGAGCTTTCTTT; CDR3aa: CASSFASTGEEGAFF
j_gene: TRBJ2-1; v_gene: TRBV30; d_gene: .; abundance: .; CDR3nt: TGTGCCTGGAGTGTTGACAGGCCGGCCTACAATGAGCAGTTCTTC; CDR3aa: CAWSVDRPAYNEQFF
j_gene: TRBJ1-5; v_gene: TRBV6-1; d_gene: TRBD1; abundance: .; CDR3nt: TGTGCCAGCAGTGAAAGGGGGACAGTTAGCAATCAGCCCCAGCATTTT; CDR3aa: CASSERGTVSNQPQHF
j_gene: TRBJ2-1; v_gene: TRBV28; d_gene: TRBD2; abundance: .; CDR3nt: TGTGCCGGCGGACTAGCGGGATACAATGAGCAGTTCTTC; CDR3aa: CAGGLAGYNEQFF
j_gene: TRBJ1-5; v_gene: TRBV30; d_gene: TRBD1; abundance: .; CDR3nt: TGTGCCTGGAGTAGACAGGGGGCTTGGCAGCCCCAGCATTTT; CDR3aa: CAWSRQGAWQPQHF
j_gene: TRBJ2-3; v_gene: TRBV5-4; d_gene: .; abundance: .; CDR3nt: TGTGCCAGCAGCTCTACTGCTAGCACAGATACGCAGTATTTT; CDR3aa: CASSSTASTDTQYF
j_gene: TRBJ2-3; v_gene: TRBV21-1; d_gene: .; abundance: .; CDR3nt: TGTGCCAGCAGCAATAGGTTCGAGCGGGCCCCCACAGATACGCAGTATTTT; CDR3aa: CASSNRFERAPTDTQYF
j_gene: TRBJ1-6; v_gene: TRBV28; d_gene: .; abundance: .; CDR3nt: TGTGCCAGCAGTACACCGGGGATAAGGAGTTCACCCCTCCACTTT; CDR3aa: CASSTPGIRSSPLHF